This record covers a single TCR beta chain. This sample is drawn from a study of neoadjuvant anti-PD-1 for oral cavity cancer. Unmatched junction bases numbered 7, after V lost 4 bases and J lost 6 bases. Germline CDR1 SGHNT, CDR2 YYREEE (reference sequence). CDR3 size: 15 residues. Profiling relied on immunoSEQ multiplex PCR, and the TCRdb table lists in-frame clones only, not all of them. This sample has approximately 72,000 clones, with around 88% found just once. The sequencing here drew on PBMCs, taken before nivolumab (anti-PD-1) treatment. The genes are TRBV5-4 and TRBJ2-3; 11 bases fit TRBD2. This clonotype was obtained from a person between 40 and 80 years old with oral cavity squamous cell carcinoma. CDR3 coding DNA: TGTGCCAGCAGCCATACTAGCGGGAGAATTGATACGCAGTATTTT. Protein product: CASSHTSGRIDTQYF.